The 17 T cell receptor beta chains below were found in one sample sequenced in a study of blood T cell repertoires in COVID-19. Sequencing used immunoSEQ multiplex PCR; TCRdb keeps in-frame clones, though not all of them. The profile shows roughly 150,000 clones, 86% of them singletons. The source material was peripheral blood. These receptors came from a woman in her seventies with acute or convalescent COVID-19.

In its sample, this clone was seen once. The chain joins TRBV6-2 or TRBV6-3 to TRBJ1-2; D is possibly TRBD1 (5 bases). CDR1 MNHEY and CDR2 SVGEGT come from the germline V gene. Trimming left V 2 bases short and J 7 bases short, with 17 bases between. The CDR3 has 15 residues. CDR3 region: CASSYRAGTTSGYTF. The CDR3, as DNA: TGTGCCAGCAGTTACCGGGCAGGGACTACCTCTGGCTACACCTTC.

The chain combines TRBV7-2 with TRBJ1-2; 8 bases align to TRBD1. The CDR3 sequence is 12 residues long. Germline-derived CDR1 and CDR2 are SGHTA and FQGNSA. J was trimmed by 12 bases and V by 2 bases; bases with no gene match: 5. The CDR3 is CASSLLDRVDTF. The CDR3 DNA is TGTGCCAGCAGCTTACTGGACAGGGTCGACACCTTC. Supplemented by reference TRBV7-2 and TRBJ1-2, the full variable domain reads GAGVSQSPSNKVTEKGKDVELRCDPISGHTALYWYRQSLGQGLEFLIYFQGNSAPDKSGLPSDRFSAERTGGSVSTLTIQRTQQEDSAVYLCASSLLDRVDTFGSGTRLTVV.

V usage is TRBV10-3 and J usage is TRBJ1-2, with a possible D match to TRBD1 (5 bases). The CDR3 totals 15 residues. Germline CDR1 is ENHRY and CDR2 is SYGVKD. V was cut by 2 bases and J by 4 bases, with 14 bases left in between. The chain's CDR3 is CAISEQGRGAYGYTF. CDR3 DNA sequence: TGTGCCATCAGTGAGCAGGGAAGAGGTGCCTATGGCTACACCTTC.

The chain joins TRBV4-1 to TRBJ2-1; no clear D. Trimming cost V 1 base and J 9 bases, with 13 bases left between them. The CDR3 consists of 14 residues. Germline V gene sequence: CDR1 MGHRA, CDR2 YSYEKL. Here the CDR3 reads CASSQVATTPEQFF. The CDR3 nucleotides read TGCGCCAGCAGCCAAGTTGCCACTACCCCTGAGCAGTTCTTC.

The CDR3 sequence: CASSVGLAGSPREQYF. DNA of the CDR3: TGTGCCAGCAGCGTAGGGCTAGCGGGGAGTCCTCGAGAGCAGTACTTC. The V gene is TRBV9, the J gene TRBJ2-7; 9 positions match TRBD2. CDR3 size: 16 residues. V was clipped by 0 bases and J by 7 bases; unmatched bases: 11. Germline lookup yields CDR1 SGDLS and CDR2 YYNGEE. Filled out from reference TRBV9 and TRBJ2-7, the complete variable domain reads DSGVTQTPKHLITATGQRVTLRCSPRSGDLSVYWYQQSLDQGLQFLIQYYNGEERAKGNILERFSAQQFPDLHSELNLSSLELGDSALYFCASSVGLAGSPREQYFGPGTRLTVT.

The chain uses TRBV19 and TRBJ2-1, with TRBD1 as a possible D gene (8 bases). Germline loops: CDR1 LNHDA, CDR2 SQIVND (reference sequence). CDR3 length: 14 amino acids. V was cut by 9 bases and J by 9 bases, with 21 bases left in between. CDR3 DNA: TGTGCCAGCCGAGACAGGGGCGGGAGCATTGAGCAGTTCTTC. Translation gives CASRDRGGSIEQFF.

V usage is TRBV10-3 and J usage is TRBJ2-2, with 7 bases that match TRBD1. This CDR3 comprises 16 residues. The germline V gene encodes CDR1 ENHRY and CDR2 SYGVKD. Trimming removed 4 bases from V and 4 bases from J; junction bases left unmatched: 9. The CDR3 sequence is CAISVRQGEGTGELFF. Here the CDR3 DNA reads TGTGCCATCAGTGTTCGACAGGGAGAAGGCACCGGGGAGCTGTTTTTT.

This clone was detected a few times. The CDR3 loop reads CASSRRQDPSGNTIYF. CDR3 bases: TGCGCCAGCAGCCGAAGACAGGACCCCTCTGGAAACACCATATATTTT. The V and J genes are TRBV4-1 and TRBJ1-3, with a tentative D call TRBD1 (6 bases). The CDR3 covers 16 residues. The ends were cut back, 4 bases at V and 0 bases at J, with 13 bases in the middle. CDR1 is MGHRA and CDR2 is YSYEKL in the germline V gene.

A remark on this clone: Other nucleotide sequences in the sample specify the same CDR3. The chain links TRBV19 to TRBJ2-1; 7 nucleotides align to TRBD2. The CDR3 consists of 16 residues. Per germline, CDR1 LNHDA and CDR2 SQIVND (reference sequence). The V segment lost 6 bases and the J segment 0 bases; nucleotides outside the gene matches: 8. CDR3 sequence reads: CASSGGLGSSYNEQFF. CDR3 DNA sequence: TGTGCCAGTAGCGGTGGACTAGGGAGCTCCTACAATGAGCAGTTCTTC.

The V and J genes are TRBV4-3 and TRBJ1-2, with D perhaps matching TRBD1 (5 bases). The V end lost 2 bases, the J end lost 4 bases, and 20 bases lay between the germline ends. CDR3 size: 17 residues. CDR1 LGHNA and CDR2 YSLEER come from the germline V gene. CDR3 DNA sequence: TGCGCCAGCAGCCAACCCCTTGACAGCTCCCAATTCTATGGCTACACCTTC. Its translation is CASSQPLDSSQFYGYTF.

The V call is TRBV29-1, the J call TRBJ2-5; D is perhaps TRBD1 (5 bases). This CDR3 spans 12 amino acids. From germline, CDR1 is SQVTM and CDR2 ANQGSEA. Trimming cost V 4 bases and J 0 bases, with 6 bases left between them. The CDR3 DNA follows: TGCAGCGTTGCCAGGGACCAAGAGACCCAGTACTTC. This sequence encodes CSVARDQETQYF.

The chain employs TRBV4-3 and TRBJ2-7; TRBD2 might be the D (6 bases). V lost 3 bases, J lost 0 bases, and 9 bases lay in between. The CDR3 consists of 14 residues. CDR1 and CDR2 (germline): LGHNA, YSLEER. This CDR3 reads CASSHGGSSYEQYF. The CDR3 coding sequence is TGCGCCAGCAGCCATGGGGGGAGCTCCTACGAGCAGTACTTC.

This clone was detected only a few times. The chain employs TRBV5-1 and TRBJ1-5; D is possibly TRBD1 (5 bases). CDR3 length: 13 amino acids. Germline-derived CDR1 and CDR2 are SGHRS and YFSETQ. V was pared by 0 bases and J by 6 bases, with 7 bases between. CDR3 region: CASSLEGFQPQHF. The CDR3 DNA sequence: TGCGCCAGCAGCTTGGAGGGGTTTCAGCCCCAGCATTTT.

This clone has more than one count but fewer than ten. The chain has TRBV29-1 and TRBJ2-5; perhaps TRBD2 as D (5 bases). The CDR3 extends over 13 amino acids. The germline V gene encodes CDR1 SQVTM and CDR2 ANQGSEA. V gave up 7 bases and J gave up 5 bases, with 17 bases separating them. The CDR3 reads CSARGGRGETQYF. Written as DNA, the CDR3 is TGCAGCGCCCGAGGCGGGCGCGGTGAGACCCAGTACTTC. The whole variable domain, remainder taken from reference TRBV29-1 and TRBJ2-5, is SAVISQKPSRDICQRGTSLTIQCQVDSQVTMMFWYRQQPGQSLTLIATANQGSEATYESGFVIDKFPISRPNLTFSTLTVSNMSPEDSSIYLCSARGGRGETQYFGPGTRLLVL.

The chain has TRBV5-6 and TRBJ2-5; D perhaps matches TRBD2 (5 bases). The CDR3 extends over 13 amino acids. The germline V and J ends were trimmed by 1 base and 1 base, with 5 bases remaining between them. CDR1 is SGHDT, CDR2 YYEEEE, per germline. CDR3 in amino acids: CASSLTSQETQYF. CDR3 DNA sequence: TGTGCCAGCAGCTTGACTAGCCAAGAGACCCAGTACTTC.

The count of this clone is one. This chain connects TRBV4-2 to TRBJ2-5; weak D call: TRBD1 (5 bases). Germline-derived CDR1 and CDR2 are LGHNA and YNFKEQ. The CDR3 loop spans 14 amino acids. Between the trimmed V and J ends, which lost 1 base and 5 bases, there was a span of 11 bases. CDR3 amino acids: CASSQGQGLETQYF. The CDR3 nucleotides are TGTGCCAGCAGCCAAGGTCAGGGTCTGGAGACCCAGTACTTC.

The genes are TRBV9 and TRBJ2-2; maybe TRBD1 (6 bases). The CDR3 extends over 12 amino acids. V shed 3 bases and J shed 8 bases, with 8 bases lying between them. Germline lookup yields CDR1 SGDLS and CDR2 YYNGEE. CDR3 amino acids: CASSAGTGELFF. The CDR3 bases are TGTGCCAGCAGCGCTGGGACAGGGGAGCTGTTTTTT.